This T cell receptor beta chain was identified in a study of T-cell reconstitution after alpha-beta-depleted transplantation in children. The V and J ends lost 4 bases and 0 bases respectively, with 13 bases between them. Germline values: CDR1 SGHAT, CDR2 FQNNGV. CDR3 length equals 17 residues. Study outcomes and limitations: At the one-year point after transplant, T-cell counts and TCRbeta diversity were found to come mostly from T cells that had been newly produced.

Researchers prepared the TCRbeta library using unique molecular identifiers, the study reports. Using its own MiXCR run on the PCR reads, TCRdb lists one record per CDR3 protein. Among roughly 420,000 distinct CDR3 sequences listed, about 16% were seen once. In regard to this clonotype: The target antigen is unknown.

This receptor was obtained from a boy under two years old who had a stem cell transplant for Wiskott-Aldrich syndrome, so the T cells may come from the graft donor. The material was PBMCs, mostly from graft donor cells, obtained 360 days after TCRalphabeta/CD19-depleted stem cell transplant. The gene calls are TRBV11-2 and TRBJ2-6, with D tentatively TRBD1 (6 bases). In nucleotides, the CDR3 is TGTGCCAGCAGCTATAGACAGGTTTTCTCTGGGGCCAACGTCCTGACTTTC. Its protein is CASSYRQVFSGANVLTF.